This T cell receptor (beta chain) stems from a study of T cell responses to AZD1222 COVID-19 vaccine (dated by TCRdb to the early 2020s). For the wider study: Because spike-specific TCR depth and breadth did not differ between the two schedules, AZD1222 recipients who got a second dose at roughly 4 weeks were pooled with those who got a second dose at roughly 12 weeks. TCR sequencing was performed for 230 to 250 trial participants, of whom 200 to 210 were given two doses of AZD1222 and roughly 25 were given two doses of MenACWY control vaccine. Trial participants were enrolled by age into 18-55, 56-69 and 70-plus year subgroups, with roughly 160, 29 and 62 TCR-sequenced participants respectively. The paper's findings and limits, for the study overall: Participants were mostly white British, with more females than males. The authors suggested clonal diversity may have been underestimated. The 56-69-year group was small, and its depth increase did not reach significance, likely because of low power. A significant rise in spike-specific TCR breadth and depth was observed after two AZD1222 doses relative to day 0 and relative to MenACWY recipients. Vaccine-associated CD4 TCRs spanned the whole spike protein, with dominant responses in regions 160-218 and 743-854. Conclusions about previously exposed vaccinees were limited because only six AZD1222 recipients were SARS-CoV-2 seropositive at baseline. Reportedly, almost half of the unique spike-specific TCRs recognized epitopes lying outside the regions that are mutated in the B.1.351 and B.1.1.7 variants. No day 14 peak-response samples were available, so repertoires were characterized only after the peak T cell response.

The CDR3 regions of human TCRbeta chains were subjected to immunosequencing. Per the authors' processing: Repertoire TCRs were checked for matches against a reference library of SARS-CoV-2-specific TCRs that had been generated using the MIRA antigen-specificity platform. Breadth was defined as the fraction of unique TCRs that were SARS-CoV-2-associated, and depth was defined as the fraction of total T cells that were SARS-CoV-2-associated. Using the MIRA data, every spike-specific TCR was mapped to the spike region that the TCR reacted to and assigned to either a CD4 or a CD8 class. Log10-transformed breadth and depth values were compared by one-way ANOVA with Sidak's multiple comparisons tests. TCRdb mirrors the immuneACCESS table, restricted to in-frame sequences. Some clones are absent from its copies; in checked studies, under half trace to an unresolved V gene, and the reason for the others is unknown. That table gives V, J and clone size, and the DNA gave D and trimming. Recorded for this sample are some 140,000 clones; approximately 90% of them occurred a single time. The ten largest account for about 1.9% of the sample.

CDR1 and CDR2 (LNHDA, SQIVND) derive from the germline V gene (reference sequence). Germline trimming: 4 bases from V, 3 bases from J; junction bases outside gene matches: 4. The CDR3 runs 14 residues from the cysteine to the phenylalanine. Here the CDR3 DNA is all that survives: 42 bases in frame from base 1. Of note for this clone: Its antigen has not been determined. Base-call qualities are not available, and no considerably larger clone is one nucleotide away.

Per the publication, the time point label means: baseline before first vaccination. Vaccinee samples were obtained from the UK trials COV001 and COV002, which included a single-blind randomized controlled phase 2/3 trial of AZD1222 (ChAdOx1 nCoV-19) in healthy adults. Trial participant PBMC samples were collected at day 0 and day 28 after the second dose for TCRbeta chain sequencing. In this chain, TRBV19 is recombined with TRBJ2-7; 9 nucleotides in the junction match TRBD1. This clonotype was sampled from an adult in good health. The specimen comprised peripheral blood, sampled on day 0 of AZD1222 vaccination. The CDR3 region: CASSTRTGDYEQYF. The DNA sequence is given as TGTGCCAGTAGTACCAGGACAGGGGACTACGAGCAGTACTTC.